Listed below are T cell receptor beta chains from one sample, sequenced in a study of blood T cell repertoires in COVID-19. Clones were read by immunoSEQ multiplex PCR, and TCRdb kept only the in-frame ones, dropping some. This table has about 240,000 clones, about 90% appearing once. The sequencing sample was made of PBMCs or T cells enriched from blood (not recorded which). These receptors originate from a woman in her thirties or forties with acute COVID-19. CDR3s include the opening cysteine and the closing phenylalanine or tryptophan. A clone size is listed for some rows: how often the clone was seen (once, few, many), or a class if it is expanded.

>TRBV2|.|TRBJ2-5
CASSLIQGDTTQYF
>TRBV30|.|TRBJ1-4
CAWSVGDNEKLFF
>TRBV11-3|.|TRBJ2-7
CASSLKSGTLYEQYF
>TRBV5-6|.|TRBJ2-7
CASSRLALSSYEQYF
>TRBV19|few|TRBJ1-3
CASSIPRRSPGNTIYF
>TRBV30|.|TRBJ2-1
CAWRGGTEQFF
>TRBV29-1|.|TRBJ2-3
CSELTGFDTQYF
>TRBV19|.|TRBJ2-7
CASSIAGQGTYEQYF
>TRBV24-1|.|TRBJ2-7
CATSEGYEQYF
>TRBV6-5|once|TRBJ2-5
CASSSPDRGETQYF